Listed here is a single T cell receptor (beta chain). Its antigen is undetermined. Germline V lookup: CDR1 MNHNS, CDR2 SASEGT. This CDR3 comprises 13 residues. V shed 8 bases and J shed 2 bases, with 12 bases lying between them. The data belong to a study of graft-versus-host responses after intestinal transplantation. Study-wide context: Each transplant was multivisceral, liver-intestinal, or isolated intestinal.

Method: immunoSEQ multiplex PCR; TCRdb's copy keeps in-frame clones and lacks some. The sample contains 90,000 to 150,000 clones, just under 95% of which appear only once. The gene calls are TRBV6-1 and TRBJ1-2, with a tentative D call TRBD1 (6 bases). This receptor was taken from a human donor who received an intestinal transplant. Sequenced material: unstimulated CD4+ T cells sorted from spleen or lymph node cells, taken before intestinal transplant. The CDR3 nucleotides read TGTGCCAGCGCTAACGGACAGAACTATGGCTACACCTTC. The encoded protein is CASANGQNYGYTF.